This T cell receptor (beta chain) appears in the sequencing data of a study of cytomegalovirus exposure and HLA in healthy donors. This clone turned up a few times. Its antigen is still unknown. Study-wide results and caveats: Among TCR sequences, most were rare, though some public TCRs appeared in many donors. The study put 150 or so TCR beta chains on its list as cytomegalovirus-associated.

V shed 4 bases and J 4 bases; nucleotides not matched to a gene: 8. CDR1 and CDR2 (germline): SGHRS, YFSETQ. This CDR3 has 15 amino acids. Assay: immunoSEQ multiplex PCR; the TCRdb copy retains only in-frame clones and omits some. This sample carries about 49,000 clones, about 94% of them seen once, and the ten largest clones take less than 9.5%. The source of this sequence is a woman aged 18-35 years in good health and CMV-seropositive. This chain joins TRBV5-1 and TRBJ2-3, with TRBD2 matching 8 bases. The material sequenced was PBMCs. The CDR3 loop is CASSLRGVAADTQYF. The CDR3 DNA is TGCGCCAGCAGCCTGCGGGGGGTTGCAGCAGATACGCAGTATTTT.